These 19 T cell receptor beta chains came from one sample sequenced in a study of blood T cell repertoires in COVID-19. Sequencing used immunoSEQ multiplex PCR; TCRdb keeps in-frame clones, though not all of them. The sample lists 70,000 to 100,000 clones, around 90% occurring once. The sequenced material came from peripheral blood. These receptors came from a woman between 55 and 75 years old with COVID-19, enrolled during active disease.

This sequence joins TRBV10-3 and TRBJ1-1, with D unclear. In germline, CDR1 is ENHRY, CDR2 SYGVKD. V lost 4 bases to trimming and J lost 3 bases, with 12 bases between them. The CDR3 is made up of 14 amino acids. CDR3 DNA: TGTGCCATCAGTGTTACCATGGGAGACACTGAAGCTTTCTTT. This sequence encodes CAISVTMGDTEAFF.

This chain joins TRBV10-2 and TRBJ2-1, with TRBD1 matching over 10 bases. Per the germline V gene, CDR1 is WSHSY and CDR2 is SAAADI. J gave up 6 bases and V 3 bases, and 2 bases lay outside the gene matches. This CDR3 spans 14 amino acids. The CDR3 is CASSEGQGVNEQFF. The DNA of the CDR3 is TGCGCCAGCAGTGAAGGACAGGGGGTCAATGAGCAGTTCTTC.

V usage is TRBV7-9 and J usage is TRBJ2-2; 7 bases fit TRBD2. The CDR3 extends over 17 amino acids. Germline-derived CDR1 and CDR2 are SEHNR and FQNEAQ (reference sequence). Germline trimming cut 6 bases from V and 4 bases from J; bases unmatched to any gene: 14. For the CDR3, the DNA is TGTGCCAGCAGAGAAAGAGGTACTAGCGCTGGCACCGGGGAGCTGTTTTTT. It specifies CASRERGTSAGTGELFF.

This clone has just one count. The genes are TRBV6-6 and TRBJ1-6, with D tentatively TRBD1 (6 bases). Germline V gives CDR1 MNHNY, CDR2 SVGAGI (reference sequence). V lost 5 bases and J lost 5, with 25 bases in between. This CDR3 is built from 19 residues. CDR3 residues: CASSRNPPQGPKNNSPLHF. For the CDR3, the DNA is TGTGCCAGCAGTCGAAACCCTCCACAGGGTCCCAAAAATAATTCACCCCTCCACTTT.

The V and J genes are TRBV7-9 and TRBJ1-4; TRBD1 matches 8 bases. V lost 5 bases and J lost 8; bases outside the gene matches: 13. The CDR3 is 16 residues long. Germline V CDR1 and CDR2: SEHNR, FQNEAQ (reference sequence). The CDR3 DNA follows: TGTGCCAGCAGCCCGACCCTGACAGGGGCGAAGGAAAAACTGTTTTTT. It encodes CASSPTLTGAKEKLFF.

The gene calls are TRBV6-2 or TRBV6-3 and TRBJ2-7; a possible D gene is TRBD2 (7 bases). Germline CDR1 reads MNHEY; CDR2 reads SVGEGT. The CDR3 sequence is 16 residues long. The V and J ends lost 6 bases and 6 bases respectively, with 24 bases between them. The CDR3 region is CASSPPEGGFFGEQYF. The CDR3 DNA is TGTGCCAGCAGCCCCCCCGAGGGGGGGTTTTTCGGCGAGCAGTACTTC.

This clone has only one observation. This rearrangement joins TRBV7-9 to TRBJ1-1, with TRBD1 as a possible D gene (5 bases). The V gene lost 1 base and the J gene lost 1 base, with 10 bases spanning the gap. Germline assignment: CDR1 SEHNR and CDR2 FQNEAQ (reference sequence). CDR3 length: 15 residues. In DNA, the CDR3 is TGTGCCAGCAGCTTAGGGTGGGGGGGGAACACTGAAGCTTTCTTT. As protein: CASSLGWGGNTEAFF.

This rearrangement joins TRBV7-2 to TRBJ2-5; 10 bases are a match to TRBD1. The CDR3 contains 19 residues. The germline gives CDR1 SGHTA, CDR2 FQGNSA. V was clipped by 5 bases and J by 4 bases; unmatched bases: 19. CDR3 residues: CASSPLRLIRDRGGETQYF. Written as DNA, the CDR3 is TGTGCCAGCAGCCCACTACGTCTAATCCGGGACAGGGGAGGAGAGACCCAGTACTTC. The variable domain in full, completed from reference TRBV7-2 and TRBJ2-5, reads GAGVSQSPSNKVTEKGKDVELRCDPISGHTALYWYRQSLGQGLEFLIYFQGNSAPDKSGLPSDRFSAERTGGSVSTLTIQRTQQEDSAVYLCASSPLRLIRDRGGETQYFGPGTRLLVL.

This clone has a single count. The V call is TRBV3-1 (or the pseudogene TRBV3-2), the J call TRBJ1-6, with D perhaps TRBD1 (5 bases). The CDR3 is 14 amino acids. Deletions cut 2 bases from V and 8 bases from J, with 10 bases between. The germline V gene encodes CDR1 LGHDT and CDR2 YNNKEL (reference sequence). The CDR3 sequence is CASSQSWGDSPLHF. The CDR3 nucleotides read TGTGCCAGCAGCCAATCCTGGGGGGATTCACCCCTCCACTTT.

This clone has only one observation. The V call is TRBV28, the J call TRBJ1-2; no firm D call. CDR3 size: 12 residues. V shed 2 bases and J shed 5 bases, with 6 bases lying between them. Germline CDR1 and CDR2: MDHEN and SYDVKM. CDR3 in DNA: TGTGCCAGCAGTTTAGGACTTTATGGCTACACCTTC. This gives the protein CASSLGLYGYTF.

The chain recombines TRBV28 with TRBJ2-7; possible D gene TRBD1, 6 bases. V gave up 5 bases and J gave up 3 bases, with 11 bases separating them. CDR3 length equals 13 residues. Germline loops: CDR1 MDHEN, CDR2 SYDVKM. CDR3 protein: CASSDRRFYEQYF. The CDR3, as DNA: TGTGCCAGCAGTGACAGGAGGTTCTACGAGCAGTACTTC. The whole variable domain, remainder taken from reference TRBV28 and TRBJ2-7, is DVKVTQSSRYLVKRTGEKVFLECVQDMDHENMFWYRQDPGLGLRLIYFSYDVKMKEKGDIPEGYSVSREKKERFSLILESASTNQTSMYLCASSDRRFYEQYFGPGTRLTVT.

The V call is TRBV6-5, the J call TRBJ1-2, with TRBD1 matching 9 bases. The V and J ends lost 6 bases and 7 bases, in that order; junction bases with no gene match: 9. Looked up from germline, CDR1 is MNHEY and CDR2 is SVGAGI. CDR3 length: 14 residues. CDR3 residues: CASRPGQGQGGYTF. CDR3 DNA: TGTGCCAGCAGACCCGGACAGGGGCAGGGTGGCTACACCTTC.

The CDR3 coding sequence is TGTGCCAGCAGCTCCCCGGACAGGGGAATCACTGAAGCTTTCTTT. Translating gives CASSSPDRGITEAFF. The rearrangement links TRBV11-2 to TRBJ1-1; 9 bases align to TRBD1. CDR3 length: 15 amino acids. Germline CDR1 reads SGHAT; CDR2 reads FQNNGV. J lost 4 bases, V lost 4 bases, and 7 bases had no gene match. Filled out from reference TRBV11-2 and TRBJ1-1, the complete variable domain reads EAGVAQSPRYKIIEKRQSVAFWCNPISGHATLYWYQQILGQGPKLLIQFQNNGVVDDSQLPKDRFSAERLKGVDSTLKIQPAKLEDSAVYLCASSSPDRGITEAFFGQGTRLTVV.

The chain couples TRBV4-2 to TRBJ2-7; 9 nucleotides align to TRBD2. CDR1 and CDR2 from the germline V gene are LGHNA and YNFKEQ. The CDR3 covers 16 residues. V was pared by 0 bases and J by 5 bases, with 8 bases of the junction left unmatched. This CDR3 reads CASSQEAGTSLNEQYF. The CDR3, as DNA: TGTGCCAGCAGCCAAGAAGCCGGGACTAGCTTGAACGAGCAGTACTTC.

The chain links TRBV30 to TRBJ2-5, with 9 bases fitting TRBD1. CDR1 and CDR2 (germline): GTSNPN, SVGIG (reference sequence). The CDR3 extends over 14 amino acids. Trimming cost V 3 bases and J 1 base; bases outside gene matches: 3. The CDR3 loop reads CAWRGQGRQETQYF. DNA of the CDR3: TGTGCCTGGAGGGGACAGGGCCGCCAAGAGACCCAGTACTTC. The full variable domain, with the rest looked up from reference TRBV30 and TRBJ2-5, is SQTIHQWPATLVQPVGSPLSLECTVEGTSNPNLYWYRQAAGRGLQLLFYSVGIGQISSEVPQNLSASRPQDRQFILSSKKLLLSDSGFYLCAWRGQGRQETQYFGPGTRLLVL.

This clone was observed a handful of times. The chain employs TRBV6-1 and TRBJ1-5, with D uncertain. The V gene lost 2 bases and the J gene lost 6 bases, with 8 bases spanning the gap. The CDR3 is made up of 13 amino acids. Germline CDR1 and CDR2: MNHNS and SASEGT. CDR3 protein: CASSEREAQPQHF. CDR3 nucleotide sequence: TGTGCCAGCAGTGAAAGGGAGGCTCAGCCCCAGCATTTT.

The rearrangement joins TRBV24-1 to TRBJ1-5; tentatively, D is TRBD1 (6 bases). CDR3 length equals 14 residues. Trimming cost V 9 bases and J 4 bases, with 15 bases left between them. Germline V gene sequence: CDR1 KGHDR, CDR2 SFDVKD. The CDR3 region is CATGPGQGNQPQHF. CDR3 sequence (DNA): TGTGCCACCGGACCGGGACAAGGGAATCAGCCCCAGCATTTT.

This clone was observed a handful of times. Mismatch with germline at one junction end may stem from a read error. The chain has TRBV28 and TRBJ1-2; D unclear. This CDR3 comprises 13 residues. Germline lookup yields CDR1 MDHEN and CDR2 SYDVKM. CDR3 nucleotide sequence: TGTGCCAGCAATTTAGCAACTAGCTATGGCTACACCTTC. Its translation is CASNLATSYGYTF.

This clone has only a few counts. This chain connects TRBV19 to TRBJ1-5; TRBD1 might be the D (6 bases). The CDR3 extends over 14 amino acids. The germline V and J ends were trimmed by 8 bases and 4 bases, with 15 bases remaining between them. Germline CDR1 LNHDA, CDR2 SQIVND (reference sequence). CDR3 sequence reads: CASEVGQQNQPQHF. The CDR3 nucleotides read TGTGCCAGTGAAGTTGGACAGCAAAATCAGCCCCAGCATTTT. Drawing the rest from reference TRBV19 and TRBJ1-5, the complete variable domain is DGGITQSPKYLFRKEGQNVTLSCEQNLNHDAMYWYRQDPGQGLRLIYYSQIVNDFQKGDIAEGYSVSREKKESFPLTVTSAQKNPTAFYLCASEVGQQNQPQHFGDGTRLSIL.